This is a list of T cell receptor beta chains from one sample in a study of response to subunit inactivated influenza vaccine. TCRdb re-analysed the RT-PCR reads in MiXCR, keeping a single row per CDR3 protein. The table lists over 650,000 distinct CDR3 sequences, approximately 17% of them singletons. Sequencing used PBMCs from blood, obtained roughly 5 days after vaccination. These receptors originate from a man aged 45 to 65 who received an inactivated influenza vaccine. Each CDR3 is given with its conserved first and last residue. A D gene is named only where the DNA matches it firmly. Size tells how often a clone was seen (once, few, many) or the class of an expanded clone, and some rows leave it out.

clone_size j_call d_call v_call cdr3_aa cdr3_nt
. TRBJ2-7 . TRBV6-2/TRBV6-3 CATEERVSYEQYF TGTGCCACCGAAGAGAGGGTATCCTACGAGCAGTACTTC
few TRBJ1-1 TRBD1 TRBV5-6 CASSYDRGRTEAFF TGTGCCAGCAGCTATGACAGGGGGCGGACTGAAGCTTTCTTT
few TRBJ2-1 . TRBV5-1 CASSSTGNGYNEQFF TGCGCCAGCAGCTCTACAGGGAACGGCTACAATGAGCAGTTCTTC
. TRBJ1-5 . TRBV7-2 CASSLRLTAEGPQHF TGTGCCAGCAGCTTAAGGTTAACGGCTGAAGGGCCCCAGCATTTT
. TRBJ2-2 . TRBV12-3/TRBV12-4 CASSYVLGSAGELFF TGTGCCAGCAGTTACGTTTTGGGGTCAGCCGGGGAGCTGTTTTTT
many TRBJ2-5 . TRBV27 CASSFRGPQETQYF TGTGCCAGCAGTTTTAGGGGACCTCAAGAGACCCAGTACTTC
many TRBJ2-5 . TRBV7-9 CASSGEGSRQETQYF TGTGCCAGCAGCGGAGAGGGGTCGCGACAAGAGACCCAGTACTTC
. TRBJ2-2 . TRBV10-3 CAIRSGANTGELFF TGTGCCATCAGATCGGGGGCGAACACCGGGGAGCTGTTTTTT
. TRBJ2-5 . TRBV19 CASMGTSKTQYF TGTGCCAGTATGGGGACCTCCAAGACCCAGTACTTC
few TRBJ2-7 . TRBV5-1 CASSSGGQSYEQYF TGCGCCAGCAGCTCGGGGGGCCAATCCTACGAGCAGTACTTC
. TRBJ1-1 . TRBV7-9 CASSLATRSTEAFF TGTGCCAGCAGCTTAGCCACACGCAGCACTGAAGCTTTCTTT
few TRBJ1-4 . TRBV6-5 CASSYRFGLGSEKLFF TGTGCCAGCAGTTACCGCTTTGGGCTAGGAAGCGAAAAACTGTTTTTT
. TRBJ2-5 . TRBV7-9 CASSFYGLTETQYF TGTGCCAGCAGTTTTTACGGACTGACGGAGACCCAGTACTTC
. TRBJ1-3 . TRBV12-3/TRBV12-4 CASSIKRLSDSGNTIYF TGTGCCAGCAGCATCAAAAGACTTTCCGACTCTGGAAACACCATATATTTT
few TRBJ2-5 TRBD2 TRBV20-1 CSASEAGRETQYF TGCAGTGCTAGCGAAGCGGGACGGGAGACCCAGTACTTC
. TRBJ2-2 . TRBV5-6 CASSNPHRVGFTGELFF TGTGCCAGCAGCAATCCCCACAGGGTTGGATTCACCGGGGAGCTGTTTTTT
many TRBJ1-2 . TRBV20-1 CSARDPILQGGGYTF TGCAGTGCTAGAGATCCCATCTTACAGGGTGGCGGCTACACCTTC
few TRBJ2-3 . TRBV12-3/TRBV12-4 CASSSREKPADTQYF TGTGCCAGCAGTAGCCGGGAAAAACCGGCCGATACGCAGTATTTT
. TRBJ2-7 . TRBV11-1 CASSFSGPSYEQYF TGTGCCAGCAGCTTTAGCGGTCCCTCCTACGAGCAGTACTTC